The T cell receptor beta chain under discussion was sequenced for a study of regulatory T cells in long-lasting Graves disease. Study conclusions and caveats: In persistent patients, shared public clonotypes (roughly 2,800) outnumbered those in new patients (around 1,000). TRBV28, TRBJ1-2 and TRBJ2-5 were segments that persistent disease favored.

Sample time point: newly diagnosed GD, antithyroid drugs for less than 3 months. PBMCs provided the RNA from which the TCR library was made. At least ten counts were recorded for this clonotype. The antigen is not known. Between the trimmed V and J ends, which lost 6 bases and 10 bases, there was a span of 15 bases. The germline V gene encodes CDR1 MNHEY and CDR2 SMNVEV (reference sequence). This CDR3 region has 13 residues. Building the TCR beta libraries relied on iRepertoire HTBI primers, and CDR3 regions underwent Arm-PCR. From the multiplex PCR reads, TCRdb called clonotypes with MiXCR, one entry per CDR3 protein. The data contain some 500,000 distinct CDR3 sequences, roughly 12% of them seen just once; the ten biggest clones take up approximately 9.3%. Separately, the same data were catalogued under a study of T cells in Graves' hyperthyroidism and ophthalmopathy.

Specimen: peripheral blood mononuclear cells (PBMCs), collected at new diagnosis, from a patient treated with antithyroid drugs. The source of this sequence is a man aged 25-40 years with Graves disease. The chain joins TRBV27 to TRBJ1-4; D uncertain. The CDR3 nucleotides are TGTGCCAGCAGCCCCGGAGCGGAAAGAAAACTGTTTTTT. Protein: CASSPGAERKLFF.